The 30 T cell receptor beta chains listed next were all sequenced from one sample in a study of tumor-infiltrating lymphocytes in glioblastoma multiforme. TCRB libraries came from RNA via three nested multiplex PCR rounds. TCRdb passed the multiplex PCR reads through MiXCR, listing each CDR3 protein once. This sample has about 13,000 distinct CDR3 sequences, with roughly 60% found just once. Sequencing input: brain tumor tissue. The receptor source for this set is a male donor with glioblastoma.

The genes are TRBV29-1 and TRBJ2-5; D gene uncertain. V shed 5 bases and J shed 0 bases, with 16 bases lying between them. Per the germline V gene, CDR1 is SQVTM and CDR2 is ANQGSEA. The CDR3 totals 15 residues. In nucleotides, the CDR3 is TGCAGCGTTAGAGAACATTCGAGATACCAAGAGACCCAGTACTTC. Translated, it gives CSVREHSRYQETQYF.

Note on this clonotype: The CDR3 ends on some other residue instead of the conserved phenylalanine or tryptophan, so this is likely a read error. The chain joins TRBV10-2 to TRBJ2-3, with D perhaps TRBD1 (6 bases). The CDR3 sequence is 15 residues long. The V gene's germline CDR1 is WSHSY and CDR2 SAAADI. As DNA, the CDR3 is TGCGCTAGCAGTGGGGCAGGGGCCGGGGCAGATACGCAGTATTTG. This translates into CASSGAGAGADTQYL.

The V call is TRBV14, the J call TRBJ1-1, with D uncertain. Germline loops: CDR1 SGHDN, CDR2 FVKESK. Trimming left V 0 bases short and J 4 bases short, with 12 bases between. This CDR3 has 15 amino acids. The CDR3 loop reads CASSQEKGGGTEAFF. The CDR3 DNA sequence: TGTGCCAGCAGCCAAGAGAAAGGAGGTGGCACTGAAGCTTTCTTT.

Comment on this clonotype: The final CDR3 position lacks the conserved phenylalanine or tryptophan, pointing to a likely read error. V usage is TRBV20-1 and J usage is TRBJ1-1, with 7 positions matching TRBD1. The CDR3 has 14 residues. V was pared by 2 bases and J by 4 bases, with 7 bases of the junction left unmatched. Germline assignment: CDR1 DFQATT and CDR2 SNEGSKA (reference sequence). The CDR3 DNA sequence: TGCAGTGCTAGATGGGGGCAGGGGGTCACTGAAGCTTTCCAT. Translated: CSARWGQGVTEAFH.

CDR3 DNA sequence: TGTGCCACCTCGAAGGGACTAGCGGAACACAATGAGCAGTTCTTC. It translates to CATSKGLAEHNEQFF. The V gene is TRBV11-3, the J gene TRBJ2-1; 11 bases align to TRBD2. Germline V gene data show CDR1 as SGHNT and CDR2 as YENEEA. CDR3 length: 15 amino acids. Trimming removed 10 bases from V and 5 bases from J; junction bases left unmatched: 10.

On this clonotype itself: Relative to the germline gene, one junction end is altered; a read error may explain this. In nucleotides, the CDR3 is TGCGCGAGCAGCCAAGTGCATAGTTTGGACCAGTACTTC. Protein product: CASSQVHSLDQYF. The chain joins TRBV4-1 to TRBJ2-5; unclear D gene. Germline loops: CDR1 MGHRA, CDR2 YSYEKL. This CDR3 is 13 amino acids long.

The chain couples TRBV19 to TRBJ2-7; no clear D. Germline CDR1 reads LNHDA; CDR2 reads SQIVND (reference sequence). The CDR3 spans 17 residues. The CDR3 sequence: CTGSIGIIDTQAYEQYF. The DNA of the CDR3 is TGTACCGGTAGTATAGGCATCATTGACACCCAAGCATACGAGCAGTACTTC.

This clonotype was counted at least ten times. V is TRBV10-2 and J is TRBJ2-7; D gene unclear. Germline values: CDR1 WSHSY, CDR2 SAAADI. CDR3 length: 11 residues. The germline V and J ends were trimmed by 5 bases and 2 bases, with 4 bases remaining between them. The CDR3 protein is CASSTPYEQYF. The CDR3 DNA reads TGCGCCAGCAGTACCCCCTACGAGCAGTACTTC.

This clonotype was seen a few times. The chain carries TRBV11-2 and TRBJ2-1, with unresolved D. Germline V CDR1 and CDR2: SGHAT, FQNNGV. CDR3 size: 11 residues. V lost 5 bases, J lost 6 bases, and 5 bases lay in between. CDR3 nucleotide sequence: TGTGCCAGCAGCATATTCAATGAGCAGTTCTTC. This encodes CASSIFNEQFF. The variable domain in full, with the rest retrieved from reference TRBV11-2 and TRBJ2-1, is EAGVAQSPRYKIIEKRQSVAFWCNPISGHATLYWYQQILGQGPKLLIQFQNNGVVDDSQLPKDRFSAERLKGVDSTLKIQPAKLEDSAVYLCASSIFNEQFFGPGTRLTVL.

V usage is TRBV6-5 and J usage is TRBJ2-3; D may be TRBD2 (5 bases). CDR1 and CDR2 (germline): MNHEY, SVGAGI. V lost 6 bases, J lost 2 bases, and 9 bases lay in between. This CDR3 contains 13 residues. CDR3 nucleotide sequence: TGTGCCAGCAGACGGGGTTTCACAGATACGCAGTATTTT. Protein sequence: CASRRGFTDTQYF.

The rearrangement joins TRBV4-2 to TRBJ1-1; D is unclear. Germline V gene lookup returns CDR1 LGHNA and CDR2 YNFKEQ. The CDR3 is 13 residues long. Trimming took 0 bases from V and 14 from J, leaving 16 bases between them. CDR3 in amino acids: CASSQESETGAFF. In DNA form, the CDR3 reads TGTGCCAGCAGCCAAGAGTCAGAAACTGGAGCCTTCTTT.

About this clonotype: A much larger clonotype is one base distant, so this may be a read error. No conserved phenylalanine or tryptophan is present at the end of the CDR3, so a read error is the likely explanation. The V gene is TRBV6-1, the J gene TRBJ1-5; possibly TRBD1 for D (5 bases). Looked up from germline, CDR1 is MNHNS and CDR2 is SASEGT. The CDR3 covers 14 residues. Written as DNA, the CDR3 is TGTGCCAGCAGAAGGGTCTGGGGGGATCAGTCCCAGCATTCT. It yields the protein CASRRVWGDQSQHS.

This clonotype is classed as medium-sized. V gene TRBV6-1 combines with J gene TRBJ2-7; D is ambiguous. In germline, CDR1 is MNHNS, CDR2 SASEGT. Trimming left V 11 bases short and J 4 bases short, with 18 bases between. The CDR3 consists of 13 residues. The CDR3 region is CAGSILGGYEQYF. The CDR3 bases are TGTGCCGGGTCCATACTGGGCGGTTACGAGCAGTACTTC.

This clonotype appeared a single time. Given the absence of the conserved phenylalanine or tryptophan at the CDR3 end, a read error is likely. The chain uses TRBV4-1 and TRBJ1-2; no definite D call. The CDR3 has 12 residues. CDR1 is MGHRA, CDR2 YSYEKL, per germline. This CDR3 reads CAISQAGYGYTS. In DNA form, the CDR3 reads TGCGCCATCAGCCAAGCTGGGTATGGCTACACCTCC.

In the case of this clonotype: A read error may account for a junction end that differs from germline. V is TRBV11-1 and J is TRBJ1-2, with no clear D. The CDR3 contains 13 residues. Germline V gene data show CDR1 as SGHAT and CDR2 as FQDESV (reference sequence). CDR3 loop: CTSSPRTDNGYTF. The CDR3 nucleotides are TGTACCAGCAGCCCACGGACGGATAATGGCTACACCTTC. Together with reference TRBV11-1 and TRBJ1-2, the CDR3 gives the full variable domain: EAEVAQSPRYKITEKSQAVAFWCDPISGHATLYWYRQILGQGPELLVQFQDESVVDDSQLPKDRFSAERLKGVDSTLKIQPAELGDSAMYLCTSSPRTDNGYTFGSGTRLTVV.

The gene calls are TRBV12-3 or TRBV12-4 and TRBJ1-1; 7 bases are shared with TRBD1. The CDR3 has 15 residues. The V and J ends lost 6 bases and 4 bases, in that order; junction bases with no gene match: 11. This chain's CDR3 is CASSPKGAMGTEAFF. Here the CDR3 DNA reads TGTGCCAGCAGCCCAAAGGGGGCGATGGGCACTGAAGCTTTCTTT.

This clonotype ranks as medium-sized. V gene TRBV6-5 combines with J gene TRBJ2-5; 9 nucleotides align to TRBD2. The CDR3 sequence is 15 residues long. The V segment lost 0 bases and the J segment 6 bases; nucleotides outside the gene matches: 5. Per germline, CDR1 MNHEY and CDR2 SVGAGI. CDR3 DNA sequence: TGTGCCAGCAGTTACTCGGTTAGCGGGAGCCAGACCCAGTACTTC. Protein sequence: CASSYSVSGSQTQYF.

The CDR3 nucleotides read TGCGCCAGCAGCCAAGTGGGTAGCGTGGGGGAGAACACCGGGGAGCTGTTTTTT. Its translation: CASSQVGSVGENTGELFF. The rearrangement links TRBV4-1 to TRBJ2-2, with D perhaps assigned TRBD1 or TRBD2 (5 bases each). This CDR3 region has 18 residues. V lost 1 base, J lost 1 base, and 16 bases lay in between. Germline CDR1 is MGHRA and CDR2 is YSYEKL.

This chain links TRBV11-1 with TRBJ2-3, with a possible D match to TRBD1 (6 bases). This CDR3 has 16 amino acids. The V gene's germline CDR1 is SGHAT and CDR2 FQDESV (reference sequence). The V end lost 3 bases, the J end lost 0 bases, and 13 bases lay between the germline ends. The CDR3 DNA reads as TGTGCCAGCAGCTTTTTCGGGACACCTAGCACAGATACGCAGTATTTT. It is translated as CASSFFGTPSTDTQYF. Full variable domain (outside the CDR3, taken from reference TRBV11-1 and TRBJ2-3): EAEVAQSPRYKITEKSQAVAFWCDPISGHATLYWYRQILGQGPELLVQFQDESVVDDSQLPKDRFSAERLKGVDSTLKIQPAELGDSAMYLCASSFFGTPSTDTQYFGPGTRLTVL.

At least ten counts were recorded for this clonotype. This chain links TRBV5-1 with TRBJ2-3; TRBD2 matches at 13 bases. CDR1 is SGHRS, CDR2 YFSETQ, per germline. J lost 5 bases, V lost 0 bases, and 6 bases had no gene match. CDR3 size: 17 residues. The CDR3 protein is CASSLGTSGSGGDTQYF. In nucleotides, the CDR3 is TGCGCCAGCAGCTTGGGGACTAGCGGGAGCGGGGGAGATACGCAGTATTTT.

On this clonotype itself: Germline is not matched at one junction end, which may reflect a read error. In DNA, the CDR3 is TGTGCCAGCAGACTACTAGCTGGAGACTACAATGTGCAGTTCTTC. It translates to CASRLLAGDYNVQFF. This chain joins TRBV6-1 and TRBJ2-1, with D possibly TRBD2 on 6 matching bases. Germline V gene sequence: CDR1 MNHNS, CDR2 SASEGT. CDR3 length: 15 residues.

Regarding this clonotype: One junction end disagrees with the germline gene, perhaps due to a read error. The V and J genes are TRBV12-3 or TRBV12-4 and TRBJ2-1, with 7 nucleotides matching TRBD1. The CDR3 totals 16 residues. The CDR3 region has the DNA TGTGCCAGCAGTTACCTGACAGGGAGCTCCTACAATGAGCAGCTCTTC. This translates into CASSYLTGSSYNEQLF.

Details on this clonotype: The conserved phenylalanine or tryptophan normally closing the CDR3 is absent here, so this likely arose from a read error. The chain combines TRBV6-6 with TRBJ2-7, with 12 bases lining up with TRBD2. The germline CDR1 and CDR2 sequences are MNHNY and SVGAGI (reference sequence). The CDR3 has 15 amino acids. The CDR3 nucleotides read TGTGCCATCAGTCACCTAGCGGGAGGGGCCTACGAGCAGTACTTA. This encodes CAISHLAGGAYEQYL.

This chain links TRBV20-1 with TRBJ1-1; D gene unclear. The CDR3 is 9 amino acids. Per germline, CDR1 DFQATT and CDR2 SNEGSKA (reference sequence). Trimming stripped 2 bases from V and 8 bases from J, with 3 bases between. CDR3 in amino acids: CSARKEAFF. The CDR3 nucleotides are TGCAGTGCTAGAAAAGAAGCTTTCTTT.

The table lists this clonotype with many counts. With a much larger clone just one base away, this may be a read error. V gene TRBV6-1 combines with J gene TRBJ1-2, with TRBD1 as a possible D gene (6 bases). Germline CDR1 reads MNHNS; CDR2 reads SASEGT. CDR3 size: 14 residues. V lost 3 bases to trimming and J lost 7 bases, with 15 bases between them. The CDR3 loop reads CASSDSGAVCGYTF. The CDR3, as DNA: TGTGCCAGCAGTGACTCGGGGGCTGTATGTGGCTACACCTTC.

In regard to this clonotype: Sequence at one end of the junction differs from germline and may be a read error. This rearrangement joins TRBV7-9 to TRBJ2-2; the D is unclear. The length of the CDR3 is 15 residues. Germline lookup yields CDR1 SEHNR and CDR2 FQNEAQ (reference sequence). The CDR3: CASCLDEVGTGELFF. DNA for the CDR3: TGTGCCAGCTGCTTAGACGAGGTTGGCACCGGGGAGCTGTTTTTT. Full variable domain (missing parts from reference TRBV7-9 and TRBJ2-2): DTGVSQNPRHKITKRGQNVTFRCDPISEHNRLYWYRQTLGQGPEFLTYFQNEAQLEKSRLLSDRFSAERPKGSFSTLEIQRTEQGDSAMYLCASCLDEVGTGELFFGEGSRLTVL.

The chain recombines TRBV7-8 with TRBJ2-1; possibly TRBD2 for D (5 bases). The CDR3 is 11 residues long. Germline CDR1 reads SGHVS; CDR2 reads FQNEAQ. Trimming pared 7 bases from V and 10 bases from J, leaving 11 bases between. The CDR3: CASTTGYEQFF. CDR3 nucleotides: TGTGCCAGCACCACGGGGTACGAGCAGTTCTTC.

The J gene is TRBJ2-1, the V gene TRBV6-2 or TRBV6-3; TRBD2 matches at 14 bases. The CDR3 contains 15 residues. The ends lost 7 bases at V and 7 bases at J; junction bases unmatched: 6. The germline CDR1 and CDR2 sequences are MNHEY and SVGEGT. CDR3: CASIPGLAGANEQFF. CDR3 DNA sequence: TGTGCCAGCATTCCGGGACTAGCGGGGGCAAATGAGCAGTTCTTC.

The sample holds many counts of this clonotype. V is TRBV5-1 and J is TRBJ2-5; 8 bases are a match to TRBD2. Germline CDR1 is SGHRS and CDR2 is YFSETQ. With 0 bases clipped from V and 4 bases from J, the junction kept 5 bases outside the gene matches. This CDR3 has 15 residues. CDR3: CASSLASGGTETQYF. Here the CDR3 DNA reads TGCGCCAGCAGCTTGGCCTCGGGAGGGACAGAGACCCAGTACTTC.

This chain uses TRBV7-2 with TRBJ1-2, with D possibly TRBD1 on 5 matching bases. In germline, CDR1 is SGHTA, CDR2 FQGNSA. The germline V and J ends were trimmed by 5 bases and 2 bases, with 12 bases remaining between them. The CDR3 is made up of 14 amino acids. The CDR3 sequence is CASSAGRANYGYTF. CDR3 bases: TGTGCCAGCAGCGCGGGCAGGGCGAACTATGGCTACACCTTC.